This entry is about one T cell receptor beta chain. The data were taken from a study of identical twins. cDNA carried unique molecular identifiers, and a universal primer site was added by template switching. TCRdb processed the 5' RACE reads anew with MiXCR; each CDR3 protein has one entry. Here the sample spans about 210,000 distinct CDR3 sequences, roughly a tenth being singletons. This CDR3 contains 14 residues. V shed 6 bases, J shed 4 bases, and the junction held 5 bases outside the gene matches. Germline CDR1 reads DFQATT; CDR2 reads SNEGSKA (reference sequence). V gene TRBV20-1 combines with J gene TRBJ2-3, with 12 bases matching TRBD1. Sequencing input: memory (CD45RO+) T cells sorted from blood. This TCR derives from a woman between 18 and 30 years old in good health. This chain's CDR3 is CSARDRGLADTQYF. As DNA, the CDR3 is TGCAGTGCCCGGGACAGGGGGCTGGCAGATACGCAGTATTTT.